Each of the 28 T cell receptor beta chains below was sequenced from the same sample in a study of OX40 agonist ivuxolimab in advanced cancers. Sequencing used immunoSEQ multiplex PCR; TCRdb keeps in-frame clones, though not all of them. This sample has around 39,000 clones, with 88% found just once. Sample: CD4+ or CD8+ T cells sorted from blood, taken in a trial of the OX40 agonist ivuxolimab. The receptor set was obtained from an adult with an advanced solid tumor such as melanoma, head and neck, liver or kidney cancer.

The chain combines TRBV18 with TRBJ1-1; TRBD1 matches at 9 bases. The CDR3 length is 16 residues. The J segment lost 10 bases and the V segment lost 5 bases, leaving 17 bases of the junction unmatched. Germline-derived CDR1 and CDR2 are KGHSH and LQKENI. The chain's CDR3 is CASSGAAGTGLMAAFF. The CDR3 DNA follows: TGTGCCAGCTCAGGGGCGGCCGGGACAGGGTTGATGGCAGCTTTCTTT.

J is TRBJ1-2 and V is TRBV11-1, with TRBD1 matching over 9 bases. The CDR3 sequence is 13 residues long. Trimming took 5 bases from V and 5 from J; bases not matched to a gene: 3. CDR1 SGHAT and CDR2 FQDESV come from the germline V gene (reference sequence). The CDR3 nucleotides are TGTGCCAGCAGCGTGGACAGGGGATATGGCTACACCTTC. Encoded protein: CASSVDRGYGYTF. Supplemented by reference TRBV11-1 and TRBJ1-2, the full variable domain reads EAEVAQSPRYKITEKSQAVAFWCDPISGHATLYWYRQILGQGPELLVQFQDESVVDDSQLPKDRFSAERLKGVDSTLKIQPAELGDSAMYLCASSVDRGYGYTFGSGTRLTVV.

The chain joins TRBV7-9 to TRBJ2-7; TRBD1 agrees at 8 bases. The trim removed 2 bases at V and 3 bases at J, leaving 9 bases unmatched. Germline V gene data show CDR1 as SEHNR and CDR2 as FQNEAQ (reference sequence). The CDR3 has 16 amino acids. CDR3 residues: CASSLNTGGWDYEQYF. The CDR3, as DNA: TGTGCCAGCAGCTTAAATACAGGGGGGTGGGACTACGAGCAGTACTTC.

V gene TRBV19 combines with J gene TRBJ1-1; no reliable D call. V was pared by 1 base and J by 3 bases, with 6 bases between. The CDR3 has 13 residues. From germline, CDR1 is LNHDA and CDR2 SQIVND (reference sequence). The CDR3 DNA reads as TGTGCCAGTAGTATAGGGGCCCACACTGAAGCTTTCTTT. Its protein product is CASSIGAHTEAFF.

The chain combines TRBV11-2 with TRBJ2-5, with 7 bases lining up with TRBD2. CDR3 length equals 16 residues. In germline, CDR1 is SGHAT, CDR2 FQNNGV. V lost 2 bases, J lost 5 bases, and 11 bases stayed unmatched. In DNA form, the CDR3 reads TGTGCCAGCAGCTTAACCCCAAGGGGAGGGCTTGAGACCCAGTACTTC. Its protein product is CASSLTPRGGLETQYF. The full variable domain, rest sourced from reference TRBV11-2 and TRBJ2-5, is EAGVAQSPRYKIIEKRQSVAFWCNPISGHATLYWYQQILGQGPKLLIQFQNNGVVDDSQLPKDRFSAERLKGVDSTLKIQPAKLEDSAVYLCASSLTPRGGLETQYFGPGTRLLVL.

The chain links TRBV5-4 to TRBJ2-1; weak D call: TRBD1 (7 bases). The CDR3 totals 17 residues. The V gene lost 4 bases and the J gene lost 4 bases, with 21 bases spanning the gap. Germline V gives CDR1 SGHNT, CDR2 YYREEE (reference sequence). CDR3 DNA: TGTGCCAGCAGCCCGGGACCCAGGGGGGCGTTATACAATGAGCAGTTCTTC. Encoded protein: CASSPGPRGALYNEQFF.

This chain uses TRBV6-1 with TRBJ1-3, with D unclear. The CDR3 extends over 15 amino acids. V was cut by 2 bases and J by 6 bases, with 14 bases left in between. Germline CDR1 is MNHNS and CDR2 is SASEGT. The CDR3 loop is CASSEISTGKNTIYF. The CDR3, as DNA: TGTGCCAGCAGTGAAATCTCCACCGGCAAAAACACCATATATTTT.

V usage is TRBV6-5 and J usage is TRBJ1-3, with D tentatively TRBD1 (6 bases). Germline lookup yields CDR1 MNHEY and CDR2 SVGAGI. The CDR3 extends over 15 amino acids. The V end lost 4 bases, the J end lost 1 base, and 11 bases lay between the germline ends. CDR3 nucleotide sequence: TGTGCCAGCAGTTTCGGAGGGGGATCTGGAAACACCATATATTTT. Protein: CASSFGGGSGNTIYF.

The chain carries TRBV29-1 and TRBJ2-3, with 8 bases lining up with TRBD2. Germline values: CDR1 SQVTM, CDR2 ANQGSEA. This CDR3 contains 15 residues. The V and J ends lost 6 bases and 1 base, in that order; junction bases with no gene match: 9. CDR3 region: CSVTSPGGRTDTQYF. The CDR3 DNA reads as TGCAGCGTGACGTCTCCGGGGGGGCGCACAGATACGCAGTATTTT.

The gene calls are TRBV11-2 and TRBJ1-6; D gene unclear. V lost 0 bases and J 7 bases, leaving 10 bases between the germline ends. Germline values: CDR1 SGHAT, CDR2 FQNNGV. The CDR3 loop spans 15 amino acids. CDR3 protein: CASSLDLFENSPLHF. For the CDR3, the DNA is TGTGCCAGCAGCTTAGATCTTTTTGAAAATTCACCCCTCCACTTT.

The J gene is TRBJ2-5, the V gene TRBV14; D not resolved. V was shortened by 2 bases and J by 4 bases, with 26 bases between the two germline ends. Germline V gives CDR1 SGHDN, CDR2 FVKESK. The length of the CDR3 is 19 residues. CDR3 protein: CASSQWSTSRVGYGETQYF. Here the CDR3 DNA reads TGTGCCAGCAGCCAATGGTCGACTTCTCGGGTTGGTTATGGAGAGACCCAGTACTTC.

The chain combines TRBV15 with TRBJ1-4, with a possible D match to TRBD1 (6 bases). The CDR3 runs 15 residues. Trimming left V 3 bases short and J 8 bases short, with 16 bases between. From germline, CDR1 is LNHNV and CDR2 YYDKDF (reference sequence). The DNA of the CDR3 is TGTGCCACCAGCAGCCCGGACAGAGTAGGGGAAAAACTGTTTTTT. Protein: CATSSPDRVGEKLFF.

This chain joins TRBV2 and TRBJ2-1; 10 bases match TRBD2. Unmatched junction bases numbered 8, after V lost 0 bases and J lost 9 bases. Germline V gene lookup returns CDR1 SNHLY and CDR2 FYNNEI. The CDR3 contains 16 residues. As DNA, the CDR3 is TGTGCCAGCAGTGAAGCCCCCCATAGCGGGGGGATTGAGCAGTTCTTC. It yields the protein CASSEAPHSGGIEQFF.

V usage is TRBV25-1 and J usage is TRBJ2-7; tentatively, D is TRBD2 (5 bases). The V end was cut by 6 bases, the J end by 2 bases, with 20 bases between. Germline CDR1 reads MGHDK; CDR2 reads SYGVNS. This CDR3 is 16 amino acids long. As DNA, the CDR3 is TGTGCCAGCAGCCGCTCCGGGATCCTGCCCCCCTACGAGCAGTACTTC. Its protein is CASSRSGILPPYEQYF.

This chain connects TRBV6-1 to TRBJ2-6, with TRBD2 identical over 10 bases. Germline CDR1 is MNHNS and CDR2 is SASEGT. The CDR3 is made up of 15 amino acids. V lost 10 bases to trimming and J lost 0 bases; unmatched junction nucleotides: 3. The CDR3 DNA sequence: TGTGCCATTAGCGGGAGGTCCTCTGGGGCCAACGTCCTGACTTTC. The encoded protein is CAISGRSSGANVLTF.

The genes are TRBV7-8 and TRBJ2-2; 10 nucleotides line up with TRBD2. Germline CDR1 reads SGHVS; CDR2 reads FQNEAQ. The CDR3 has 18 amino acids. With V trimmed by 1 base and J by 5 bases, 10 bases remained unmatched. The CDR3: CASSLEGLAGVGTGELFF. In DNA, the CDR3 is TGTGCCAGCAGCTTAGAGGGGCTAGCGGGAGTCGGGACCGGGGAGCTGTTTTTT. Drawing the rest from reference TRBV7-8 and TRBJ2-2, the complete variable domain is GAGVSQSPRYKVAKRGQDVALRCDPISGHVSLFWYQQALGQGPEFLTYFQNEAQLDKSGLPSDRFFAERPEGSVSTLKIQRTQQEDSAVYLCASSLEGLAGVGTGELFFGEGSRLTVL.

The rearrangement links TRBV5-1 to TRBJ2-2; D remains unclear. The CDR3 is made up of 16 amino acids. V was cut by 0 bases and J by 1 base, with 10 bases left in between. The V gene's germline CDR1 is SGHRS and CDR2 YFSETQ. DNA for the CDR3: TGCGCCAGCAGCTTGGATCCCAGCAAGAACACCGGGGAGCTGTTTTTT. Translating it yields CASSLDPSKNTGELFF.

This rearrangement joins TRBV28 to TRBJ2-7, with D uncertain. The V and J ends lost 4 bases and 1 base respectively, with 14 bases between them. This CDR3 is built from 15 residues. Germline V gene data show CDR1 as MDHEN and CDR2 as SYDVKM. CDR3 sequence reads: CASSSFGVGSYEQYF. The DNA of the CDR3 is TGTGCCAGCAGTTCATTTGGGGTAGGATCCTACGAGCAGTACTTC.

The V gene is TRBV6-5, the J gene TRBJ2-5; no reliable D call. V was trimmed by 0 bases and J by 6 bases, leaving 8 bases between them. In germline, CDR1 is MNHEY, CDR2 SVGAGI. The CDR3 is made up of 13 amino acids. The CDR3 protein is CASSYSKFQTQYF. CDR3 nucleotide sequence: TGTGCCAGCAGTTACTCGAAGTTTCAGACCCAGTACTTC.

The rearrangement joins TRBV14 to TRBJ2-7, with 11 bases fitting TRBD2. CDR3 size: 17 residues. CDR1 is SGHDN and CDR2 is FVKESK in the germline V gene. After removal of 3 bases from V and 6 bases from J, the junction contained 13 bases not matched to a gene. The CDR3 sequence is CASSQRFLAGGPGEQYF. The DNA for the CDR3 is TGTGCCAGCAGCCAGCGGTTCCTAGCGGGAGGTCCCGGCGAGCAGTACTTC.

The gene calls are TRBV6-6 and TRBJ2-7; a weak D match, TRBD1 (6 bases). There are 13 residues in the CDR3. From germline, CDR1 is MNHNY and CDR2 SVGAGI (reference sequence). V was clipped by 6 bases and J by 3 bases, with 12 bases between them. The CDR3 reads CASRHRESYEQYF. CDR3 nucleotides: TGTGCCAGCAGACACAGGGAAAGCTACGAGCAGTACTTC.

The chain carries TRBV18 and TRBJ2-7; weak D call: TRBD1 (5 bases). CDR1 and CDR2 from the germline V gene are KGHSH and LQKENI. The CDR3 length is 13 residues. CDR3 protein: CGSSRQAGNEQYF. Here the CDR3 DNA reads TGTGGATCATCACGCCAAGCAGGGAACGAGCAGTACTTC.

The chain couples TRBV18 to TRBJ1-1; no reliable D call. Germline-derived CDR1 and CDR2 are KGHSH and LQKENI. Trimming pared 4 bases from V and 0 bases from J, leaving 12 bases between. The CDR3 extends over 15 amino acids. The CDR3 nucleotides are TGTGCCAGCTCACTAGCTCTAACAGTGAACACTGAAGCTTTCTTT. As protein: CASSLALTVNTEAFF. The entire variable domain, with the rest obtained from reference TRBV18 and TRBJ1-1, is as follows: NAGVMQNPRHLVRRRGQEARLRCSPMKGHSHVYWYRQLPEEGLKFMVYLQKENIIDESGMPKERFSAEFPKEGPSILRIQQVVRGDSAAYFCASSLALTVNTEAFFGQGTRLTVV.

This chain connects TRBV5-1 to TRBJ2-7, with a weak D call TRBD1 (5 bases). The CDR3 has 15 amino acids. In germline, CDR1 is SGHRS, CDR2 YFSETQ. Trimming pared 4 bases from V and 7 bases from J, leaving 21 bases between. The CDR3: CASSHGRQGTKEQYF. CDR3 in DNA: TGCGCCAGCAGCCACGGCAGGCAGGGTACGAAGGAGCAGTACTTC.

The chain couples TRBV28 to TRBJ1-3; D gene unclear. The CDR3 totals 14 residues. Between the trimmed V and J ends, which lost 6 bases and 0 bases, there was a span of 9 bases. Germline assignment: CDR1 MDHEN and CDR2 SYDVKM. The CDR3 loop is CASRLWGSGNTIYF. The CDR3, as DNA: TGTGCCAGCAGACTGTGGGGCTCTGGAAACACCATATATTTT.

The chain joins TRBV18 to TRBJ2-7; TRBD1 aligns across 10 bases. Germline V gene lookup returns CDR1 KGHSH and CDR2 LQKENI. The CDR3 has 14 amino acids. J was trimmed by 7 bases and V by 3 bases; bases with no gene match: 6. The CDR3 loop reads CASSPGDRGQEQYF. Written as DNA, the CDR3 is TGTGCCAGCTCACCTGGGGACAGGGGACAGGAGCAGTACTTC.

V usage is TRBV7-7 and J usage is TRBJ1-4; 7 bases match TRBD1. V gave up 8 bases and J gave up 11 bases; unmatched junction bases: 11. The germline gives CDR1 SSHAT, CDR2 FNYEAQ (reference sequence). The CDR3 is 13 amino acids. CDR3 DNA: TGTGCCAGCTCTCGGGCAGGGGGGGACAAACTGTTTTTT. Translated: CASSRAGGDKLFF.

The chain recombines TRBV6-5 with TRBJ1-6; 10 bases match TRBD1. The CDR3 sequence is 15 residues long. Germline V lookup: CDR1 MNHEY, CDR2 SVGAGI. V was clipped by 1 base and J by 7 bases; unmatched bases: 1. CDR3 DNA: TGTGCCAGCAGTTACTGGGACAGGGGCAATTCACCCCTCCACTTT. Encoded protein: CASSYWDRGNSPLHF.